The source of this TCR beta chain is a study of T-cell memory formation after mild COVID-19. Study in general: Most TCR clusters belonged to a single donor. Study-wide findings and caveats: Pre-infection memory carried some responding clones, suggesting that cross-reactive memory joined. Mostly located in CM and EM were contracting CD4+ clones, with contracting CD8+ clones located in EMRA.

TCRdb passed the 5' RACE reads through MiXCR, listing each CDR3 protein once. Among some 290,000 distinct CDR3 sequences, about 17% were seen once, and the ten largest hold approximately 25%. The table lists this clonotype with many counts. Its antigen is not identified. Deletions cut 5 bases from V and 6 bases from J, with 9 bases between. The CDR3 runs to 11 residues. From germline, CDR1 is GTSNPN and CDR2 SVGIG (reference sequence). This chain joins TRBV30 and TRBJ2-3; unclear D gene. The sequence was obtained from a man between 18 and 35 years old who had mild COVID-19 (a few samples of this study predate the infection). Cell type and time point are not known. The source material was PBMCs or a T cell subset sorted from them (not recorded which). CDR3: CAWGRRDTQYF. CDR3 nucleotide sequence: TGTGCCTGGGGACGAAGGGATACGCAGTATTTT. Variable domain in full (rest from reference TRBV30 and TRBJ2-3): SQTIHQWPATLVQPVGSPLSLECTVEGTSNPNLYWYRQAAGRGLQLLFYSVGIGQISSEVPQNLSASRPQDRQFILSSKKLLLSDSGFYLCAWGRRDTQYFGPGTRLTVL.